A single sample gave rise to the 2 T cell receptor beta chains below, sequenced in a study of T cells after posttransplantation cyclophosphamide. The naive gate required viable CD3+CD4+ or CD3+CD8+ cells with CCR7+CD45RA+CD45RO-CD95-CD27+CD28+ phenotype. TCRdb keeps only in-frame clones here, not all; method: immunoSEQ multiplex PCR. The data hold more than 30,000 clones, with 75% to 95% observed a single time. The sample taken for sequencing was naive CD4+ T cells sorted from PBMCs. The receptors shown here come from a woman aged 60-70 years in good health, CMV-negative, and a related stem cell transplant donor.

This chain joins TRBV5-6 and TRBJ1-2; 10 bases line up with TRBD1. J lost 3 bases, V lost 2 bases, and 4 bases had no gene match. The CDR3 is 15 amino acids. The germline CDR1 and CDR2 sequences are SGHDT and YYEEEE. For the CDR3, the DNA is TGTGCCAGCAGCTTACCGGGACAGGGGTACTATGGCTACACCTTC. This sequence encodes CASSLPGQGYYGYTF.

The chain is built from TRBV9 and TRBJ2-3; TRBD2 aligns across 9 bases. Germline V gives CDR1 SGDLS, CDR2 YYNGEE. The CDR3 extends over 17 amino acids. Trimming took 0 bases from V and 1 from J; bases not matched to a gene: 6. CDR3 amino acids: CASSVEGSGRRTDTQYF. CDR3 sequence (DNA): TGTGCCAGCAGCGTAGAAGGTAGCGGGAGACGCACAGATACGCAGTATTTT.